This T cell receptor beta chain was sequenced during a study of T cell repertoires in cytomegalovirus infection. CDR1 and CDR2 from the germline V gene are ENHRY and SYGVKD. The V end was cut by 6 bases, the J end by 4 bases, with 10 bases between. CDR3 length: 13 residues. TCRdb re-derived calls from the reads in MiXCR, one entry per CDR3 protein. Seen here are 70,000 to 75,000 distinct CDR3 sequences, 3.5% to 4% observed once, and the top ten hold 20% to 25%. This clonotype was counted ten times or more. The chain employs TRBV10-3 and TRBJ2-1; D may correspond to TRBD1 or TRBD2 (5 bases each). The specimen sequenced was PBMCs. This receptor was identified in a human donor in good health (CMV status not recorded). Some clones in this sample may be carry-over from other donors' samples. CDR3 nucleotides: TGTGCCATCAGACCGGGACGGTACAATGAGCAGTTCTTC. Translation: CAIRPGRYNEQFF.